The present T cell receptor beta chain was sequenced within a study of cytomegalovirus exposure and HLA in healthy donors. With regard to this clone: Antigen unknown.

This CDR3 region has 18 residues. Trimming pared 0 bases from V and 0 bases from J, leaving 15 bases between. Germline CDR1 and CDR2: LNHNV and YYDKDF (reference sequence). Notes on the study in general: Researchers reported in a later analysis that common viral pathogens appeared linked to several top clusters. Three CMV-associated chains proved CMV antigen-specific in vitro.

Use of 60 Vbeta and 13 Jbeta primers characterized the PCR. Sequencing was performed with immunoSEQ multiplex PCR; in TCRdb, only in-frame clones are kept and a portion is missing. The table includes roughly 160,000 clones, roughly 80% detected once. The TCR comes from a male donor in good health and CMV-seropositive. The rearrangement links TRBV15 to TRBJ2-4, with D possibly being TRBD2 (6 bases). Specimen: PBMCs. The CDR3 spells CATSRDPEGRRAKNIQYF. The CDR3 bases are TGTGCCACCAGCAGAGATCCTGAGGGGAGGAGAGCCAAAAACATTCAGTACTTC.